This T cell receptor beta chain was profiled in a study of T cell repertoires in aging, cancer and after chemotherapy. On the study more broadly: Glioblastoma patients receiving temozolomide-based therapy gave paired samples before and after chemotherapy. Study-level points and caveats: In cancer patients, declining TCR diversity with age involved lost richness and lost evenness.

Germline lookup yields CDR1 SGHDT and CDR2 YYEEEE. The ends were cut back, 4 bases at V and 7 bases at J, with 9 bases in the middle. This CDR3 is built from 12 residues. Rearranged V-D-J TRB sequences were amplified with a mixed TRB-A/B primer pool. MiXCR, run by TCRdb on the multiplex PCR reads, gives a single entry per CDR3 protein. Among more than 1,500 distinct CDR3 sequences listed, more than 35% were seen once. Peripheral blood genomic DNA, not sorted cells or RNA, was the template. This clonotype has just a few counts. Its antigen is unidentified. This chain connects TRBV5-6 to TRBJ2-1; D not resolved. The sample taken for sequencing was blood. This receptor was obtained from a human donor with a solid tumor. The DNA for the CDR3 is TGTGCCAGCAGCCCCGGCCGTAATGAGCAGTTCTTC. Translation: CASSPGRNEQFF.